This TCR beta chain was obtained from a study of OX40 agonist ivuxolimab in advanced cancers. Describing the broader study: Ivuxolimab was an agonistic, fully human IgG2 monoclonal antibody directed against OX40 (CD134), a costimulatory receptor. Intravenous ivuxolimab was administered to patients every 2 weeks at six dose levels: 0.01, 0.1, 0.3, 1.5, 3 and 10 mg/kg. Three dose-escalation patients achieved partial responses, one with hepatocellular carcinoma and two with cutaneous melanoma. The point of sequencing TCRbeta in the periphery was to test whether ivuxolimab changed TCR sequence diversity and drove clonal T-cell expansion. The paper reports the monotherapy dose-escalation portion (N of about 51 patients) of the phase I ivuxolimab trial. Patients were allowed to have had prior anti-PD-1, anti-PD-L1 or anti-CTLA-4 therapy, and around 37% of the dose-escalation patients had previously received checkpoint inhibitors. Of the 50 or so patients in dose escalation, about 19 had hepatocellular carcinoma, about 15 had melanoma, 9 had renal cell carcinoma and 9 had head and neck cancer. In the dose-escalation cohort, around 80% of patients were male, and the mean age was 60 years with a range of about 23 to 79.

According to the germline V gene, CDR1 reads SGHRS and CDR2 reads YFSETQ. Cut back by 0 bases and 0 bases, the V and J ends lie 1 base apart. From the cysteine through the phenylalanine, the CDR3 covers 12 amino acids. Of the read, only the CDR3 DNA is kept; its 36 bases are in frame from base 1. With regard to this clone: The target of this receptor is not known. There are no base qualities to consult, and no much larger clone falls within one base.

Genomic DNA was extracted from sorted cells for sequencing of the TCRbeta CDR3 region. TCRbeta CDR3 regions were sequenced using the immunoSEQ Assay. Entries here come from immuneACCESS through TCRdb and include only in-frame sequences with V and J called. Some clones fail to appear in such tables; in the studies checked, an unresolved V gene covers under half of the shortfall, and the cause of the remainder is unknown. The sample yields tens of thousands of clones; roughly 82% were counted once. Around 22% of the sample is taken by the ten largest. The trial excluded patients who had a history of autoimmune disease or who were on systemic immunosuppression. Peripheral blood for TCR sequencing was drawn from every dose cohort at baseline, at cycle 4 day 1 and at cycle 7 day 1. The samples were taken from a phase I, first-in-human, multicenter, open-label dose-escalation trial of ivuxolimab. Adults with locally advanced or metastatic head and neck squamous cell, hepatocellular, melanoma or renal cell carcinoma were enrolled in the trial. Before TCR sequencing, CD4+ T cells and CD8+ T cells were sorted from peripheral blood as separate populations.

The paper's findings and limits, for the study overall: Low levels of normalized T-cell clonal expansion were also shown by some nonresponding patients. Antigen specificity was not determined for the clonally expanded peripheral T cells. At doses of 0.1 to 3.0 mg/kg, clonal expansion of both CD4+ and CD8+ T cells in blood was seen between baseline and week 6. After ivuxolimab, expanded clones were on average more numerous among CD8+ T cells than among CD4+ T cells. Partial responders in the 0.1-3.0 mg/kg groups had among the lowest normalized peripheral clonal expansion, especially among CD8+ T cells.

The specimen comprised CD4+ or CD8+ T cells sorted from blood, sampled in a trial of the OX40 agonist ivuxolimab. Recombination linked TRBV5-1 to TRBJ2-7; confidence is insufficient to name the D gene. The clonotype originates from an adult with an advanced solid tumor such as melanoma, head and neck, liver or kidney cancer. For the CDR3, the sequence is CASSLVSYEQYF. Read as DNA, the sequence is TGCGCCAGCAGCTTGGTCTCCTACGAGCAGTACTTC.